This T cell receptor beta chain was sequenced in a study of CD8 T cells in ankylosing spondylitis. Findings and limits, study-wide: In reactive arthritis synovial fluid and blood, some motif variants had been reported before. Seven to nine highly homologous variants made up a TCR beta motif, and this motif appeared characteristic of ankylosing spondylitis blood. From matched ankylosing spondylitis synovial fluid, disease-linked clones were reportedly recovered at significantly enriched levels.

The TCR beta libraries were generated through quantitative 5'-RACE incorporating molecular barcodes. Via MiXCR, TCRdb re-called the 5' RACE reads, giving one row per CDR3 protein. Seen here are 250,000 to 350,000 distinct CDR3 sequences, 20% to 25% observed once, and the top ten hold 3.5%. The CDR3 sequence is 17 residues long. V was cut by 0 bases and J by 7 bases, with 19 bases left in between. Looked up from germline, CDR1 is LGHNA and CDR2 is YSLEER. For this clonotype: Its antigen is not known.

The sample taken for sequencing was blood, either unsorted or a sorted T cell fraction (not recorded which). The chain is built from TRBV4-3 and TRBJ2-1; D gene ambiguous. This TCR came from a female donor with ankylosing spondylitis or in good health (not recorded which). The CDR3 DNA reads TGCGCCAGCAGCCAAGATCCTCGAGCCCCCTGGGGTAATGAGCAGTTCTTC. This codes for CASSQDPRAPWGNEQFF.